The 20 T cell receptor beta chains reported below all come from one sample, sequenced in a study of OX40 agonist ivuxolimab in advanced cancers. The receptor library was made with the immunoSEQ multiplex PCR assay. Drawn from immuneACCESS, this table holds only the in-frame rearrangements with V and J called that TCRdb kept. Clones are partly lost; checked studies trace under half to an unresolved V gene and leave the rest unexplained. Present in this sample are around 40,000 clones, 80% of which were seen just once. Together, the top ten hold approximately 3.9% of the sample. The source was CD4+ or CD8+ T cells sorted from blood, collected in a trial of the OX40 agonist ivuxolimab. The source is an adult with an advanced solid tumor such as melanoma, head and neck, liver or kidney cancer.

The chain employs TRBV6-1 and TRBJ1-2; D is possibly TRBD1 (5 bases). Trimming took 4 bases from V and 4 from J, leaving 13 bases between them. Germline V gene data show CDR1 as MNHNS and CDR2 as SASEGT. The CDR3 is 14 residues long. CDR3 amino acids: CASSVQGGGYGYTF. Written as DNA, the CDR3 is TGTGCCAGCAGTGTCCAGGGCGGTGGCTATGGCTACACCTTC.

V and J are TRBV7-8 and TRBJ1-2; D may be TRBD1 (6 bases). V gave up 1 base and J gave up 8 bases, with 17 bases separating them. Germline assignment: CDR1 SGHVS and CDR2 FQNEAQ. This CDR3 contains 15 residues. CDR3 in amino acids: CASSLVLGGKMGYTF. CDR3 sequence (DNA): TGTGCCAGCAGCTTAGTATTAGGGGGAAAAATGGGCTACACCTTC.

This clone was observed a few times. The CDR3 region is CASSRTNSPLHF. CDR3 DNA sequence: TGTGCCAGTAGTAGGACGAATTCACCCCTCCACTTT. V gene TRBV19 combines with J gene TRBJ1-6; D not certain. The CDR3 is made up of 12 amino acids. V dropped 4 bases and J dropped 7 bases, with 5 bases sitting between them. Germline CDR1 LNHDA, CDR2 SQIVND (reference sequence).

The CDR3 bases are TGTGCCGGTGACAGGGGTGGCTATGGCTACACCTTC. Translated: CAGDRGGYGYTF. The rearrangement uses TRBV30 and TRBJ1-2; 8 bases map to TRBD1. The CDR3 is made up of 12 amino acids. Losses at the gene ends were 8 bases for V and 4 bases for J; bases not matched to a gene: 6. Germline V CDR1 and CDR2: GTSNPN, SVGIG (reference sequence). Using reference TRBV30 and TRBJ1-2 for the parts outside the CDR3, the full variable domain is SQTIHQWPATLVQPVGSPLSLECTVEGTSNPNLYWYRQAAGRGLQLLFYSVGIGQISSEVPQNLSASRPQDRQFILSSKKLLLSDSGFYLCAGDRGGYGYTFGSGTRLTVV.

This clone is a singleton in its sample. The chain uses TRBV10-3 and TRBJ2-7; possibly TRBD1 for D (7 bases). V lost 7 bases to trimming and J lost 0 bases, with 13 bases between them. Per germline, CDR1 ENHRY and CDR2 SYGVKD. This CDR3 contains 14 residues. The CDR3 DNA reads TGTGCCATCAACCGACAGGGAGGCTCCTACGAGCAGTACTTC. This gives the protein CAINRQGGSYEQYF.

This clone was detected once. V is TRBV7-2 and J is TRBJ1-2; D possibly corresponds to TRBD1 (5 bases). Germline V lookup: CDR1 SGHTA, CDR2 FQGNSA. CDR3 length: 15 amino acids. V lost 1 base and J 4 bases, leaving 13 bases between the germline ends. For the CDR3, the DNA is TGTGCCAGCAGCTTAGTCTGGGGGAACAGCTATGGCTACACCTTC. Encoded protein: CASSLVWGNSYGYTF.

V is TRBV7-9 and J is TRBJ2-1, with D possibly TRBD1 on 5 matching bases. The CDR3 has 12 amino acids. CDR1 and CDR2 from the germline V gene are SEHNR and FQNEAQ (reference sequence). The V and J ends lost 5 bases and 5 bases respectively, with 7 bases between them. CDR3 in amino acids: CASSQQDNEQFF. CDR3 coding DNA: TGTGCCAGCAGCCAACAGGACAATGAGCAGTTCTTC.

The chain joins TRBV6-5 to TRBJ2-2; 7 positions agree with TRBD1. Germline CDR1 and CDR2: MNHEY and SVGAGI. This CDR3 spans 15 amino acids. V trimming: 7 bases; J trimming: 6 bases; junction bases outside the gene matches: 11. The CDR3, as DNA: TGTGCCAGCACCACAACCCTGAGGGGGCCCGGGGAGCTGTTTTTT. Residues: CASTTTLRGPGELFF.

The genes are TRBV5-4 and TRBJ2-5; TRBD1 might be the D (5 bases). Germline CDR1 SGHNT, CDR2 YYREEE (reference sequence). V lost 0 bases and J lost 5, with 11 bases in between. The CDR3 contains 14 residues. CDR3 region: CASSLGGSSETQYF. The CDR3 nucleotides are TGTGCCAGCAGCTTGGGGGGCTCATCGGAGACCCAGTACTTC.

The chain combines TRBV15 with TRBJ2-5, with no clear D. Between the trimmed V and J ends, which lost 0 bases and 1 base, there was a span of 9 bases. The CDR3 contains 15 residues. Per germline, CDR1 LNHNV and CDR2 YYDKDF (reference sequence). The CDR3 coding sequence is TGTGCCACCAGCAGAGACGTAGGGCTCCAAGAGACCCAGTACTTC. Amino acids: CATSRDVGLQETQYF.

The genes are TRBV4-1 and TRBJ2-7, with 9 bases that match TRBD1. CDR3 length: 15 residues. V shed 2 bases, J shed 5 bases, and the junction held 7 bases outside the gene matches. Per germline, CDR1 MGHRA and CDR2 YSYEKL. CDR3 in amino acids: CASSQPRDRDHEQYF. The CDR3 nucleotides are TGCGCCAGCAGCCAACCCCGGGACAGGGACCACGAGCAGTACTTC.

The rearrangement links TRBV9 to TRBJ1-1; TRBD1 matches 7 bases. Losses at the gene ends were 3 bases for V and 1 base for J; bases not matched to a gene: 6. The CDR3 spans 15 residues. Germline V CDR1 and CDR2: SGDLS, YYNGEE. CDR3 DNA sequence: TGTGCCAGCAGCGCAAGACAGGGCGGGAACACTGAAGCTTTCTTT. It translates to CASSARQGGNTEAFF.

This chain connects TRBV7-2 to TRBJ2-3; 15 bases are shared with TRBD2. V shed 3 bases and J 4 bases; nucleotides not matched to a gene: 2. Germline CDR1 SGHTA, CDR2 FQGNSA. CDR3 length: 16 amino acids. For the CDR3, the DNA is TGTGCCAGCAGCTTCCGGACTAGCGGGGGGGCAGATACGCAGTATTTT. Protein product: CASSFRTSGGADTQYF. Combining the CDR3 with reference TRBV7-2 and TRBJ2-3 gives the whole variable domain GAGVSQSPSNKVTEKGKDVELRCDPISGHTALYWYRQSLGQGLEFLIYFQGNSAPDKSGLPSDRFSAERTGGSVSTLTIQRTQQEDSAVYLCASSFRTSGGADTQYFGPGTRLTVL.

This clone is labeled as medium-sized. V usage is TRBV9 and J usage is TRBJ2-7, with no clear D. CDR1 SGDLS and CDR2 YYNGEE come from the germline V gene. The CDR3 extends over 15 amino acids. The V and J ends lost 0 bases and 1 base respectively, with 11 bases between them. The CDR3 sequence is CASSVAGGASYEQYF. The CDR3 coding sequence is TGTGCCAGCAGCGTAGCGGGTGGAGCATCCTACGAGCAGTACTTC.

The chain couples TRBV7-2 to TRBJ1-2; TRBD1 matches 10 bases. Trimming at V came to 3 bases and at J to 4 bases, leaving 5 bases not matched to a gene. Germline-derived CDR1 and CDR2 are SGHTA and FQGNSA. The CDR3 extends over 15 amino acids. CDR3 DNA sequence: TGTGCCAGCAGCTTCTCCGGGACAGGGGCCTATGGCTACACCTTC. It is translated as CASSFSGTGAYGYTF. The full variable domain, completed using reference TRBV7-2 and TRBJ1-2, is GAGVSQSPSNKVTEKGKDVELRCDPISGHTALYWYRQSLGQGLEFLIYFQGNSAPDKSGLPSDRFSAERTGGSVSTLTIQRTQQEDSAVYLCASSFSGTGAYGYTFGSGTRLTVV.

This chain connects TRBV10-3 to TRBJ2-3; D is perhaps TRBD2 (6 bases). V was pared by 3 bases and J by 0 bases, with 13 bases between. Germline V gene data show CDR1 as ENHRY and CDR2 as SYGVKD. The CDR3 is 16 amino acids. CDR3 coding DNA: TGTGCCATCAGTGACTCGGCTAGCGTTAGCACAGATACGCAGTATTTT. It specifies CAISDSASVSTDTQYF.

The count of this clone is one. The gene calls are TRBV7-2 and TRBJ2-7, with 10 positions matching TRBD2. Germline loops: CDR1 SGHTA, CDR2 FQGNSA. J lost 6 bases, V lost 6 bases, and 11 bases had no gene match. The length of the CDR3 is 15 residues. CDR3 protein: CASRPPGLANSEQYF. In DNA form, the CDR3 reads TGTGCCAGCAGACCCCCGGGACTAGCGAACAGCGAGCAGTACTTC.

The rearrangement links TRBV19 to TRBJ1-1; weak D call: TRBD1 (5 bases). The CDR3 is made up of 14 amino acids. Germline V gene data show CDR1 as LNHDA and CDR2 as SQIVND (reference sequence). The ends were cut back, 6 bases at V and 2 bases at J, with 13 bases in the middle. The CDR3 DNA reads TGTGCCAGTAGCCAGACAGCTTTAAACACTGAAGCTTTCTTT. This gives the protein CASSQTALNTEAFF.

The chain is built from TRBV28 and TRBJ1-3, with 12 bases matching TRBD1. The CDR3 has 19 amino acids. J gave up 4 bases and V 2 bases, and 12 bases lay outside the gene matches. Germline lookup yields CDR1 MDHEN and CDR2 SYDVKM. Here the CDR3 reads CASSLNLPPGQGAGNTIYF. CDR3 nucleotide sequence: TGTGCCAGCAGTTTAAACCTACCCCCGGGACAGGGGGCGGGAAACACCATATATTTT.

This chain joins TRBV11-2 and TRBJ2-1; tentative D call: TRBD2 (5 bases). The ends were cut back, 4 bases at V and 2 bases at J, with 15 bases in the middle. The CDR3 has 16 residues. The germline CDR1 and CDR2 sequences are SGHAT and FQNNGV. The CDR3 nucleotides read TGTGCCAGCAGCTCTGGGGTGGGAGCTGCCTACAATGAGCAGTTCTTC. Its protein is CASSSGVGAAYNEQFF.